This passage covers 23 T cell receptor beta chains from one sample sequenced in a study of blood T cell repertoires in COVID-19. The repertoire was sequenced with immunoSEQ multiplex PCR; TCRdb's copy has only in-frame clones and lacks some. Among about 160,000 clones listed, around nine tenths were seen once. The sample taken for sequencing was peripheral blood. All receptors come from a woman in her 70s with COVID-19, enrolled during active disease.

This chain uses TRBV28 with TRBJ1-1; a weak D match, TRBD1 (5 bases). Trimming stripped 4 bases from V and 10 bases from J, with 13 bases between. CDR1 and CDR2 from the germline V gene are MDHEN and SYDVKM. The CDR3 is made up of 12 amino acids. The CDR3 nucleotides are TGTGCCAGCAGTTCAGGCGACAGTGGAGCTTTCTTT. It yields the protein CASSSGDSGAFF.

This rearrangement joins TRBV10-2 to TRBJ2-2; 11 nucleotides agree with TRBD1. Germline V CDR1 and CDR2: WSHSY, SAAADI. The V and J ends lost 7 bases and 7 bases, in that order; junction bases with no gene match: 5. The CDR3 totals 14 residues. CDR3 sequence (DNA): TGCGCCAGCAAGGGACAGGGGGTTGTCGGGGAGCTGTTTTTT. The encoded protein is CASKGQGVVGELFF.

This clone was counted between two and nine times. In nucleotides, the CDR3 is TGTGCCAGTAGTATACCCTACAGGGGGCGCAGAGAAGCTTTCTTT. This gives the protein CASSIPYRGRREAFF. The chain has TRBV19 and TRBJ1-1; TRBD1 agrees at 9 bases. Germline V lookup: CDR1 LNHDA, CDR2 SQIVND (reference sequence). Trimming cost V 2 bases and J 8 bases; bases outside gene matches: 9. This CDR3 has 15 amino acids. Supplemented by reference TRBV19 and TRBJ1-1, the full variable domain reads DGGITQSPKYLFRKEGQNVTLSCEQNLNHDAMYWYRQDPGQGLRLIYYSQIVNDFQKGDIAEGYSVSREKKESFPLTVTSAQKNPTAFYLCASSIPYRGRREAFFGQGTRLTVV.

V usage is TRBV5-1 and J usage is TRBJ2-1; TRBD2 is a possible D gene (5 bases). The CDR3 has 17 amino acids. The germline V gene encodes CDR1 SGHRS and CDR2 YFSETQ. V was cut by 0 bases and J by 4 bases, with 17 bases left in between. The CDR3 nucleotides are TGCGCCAGCAGCTTGGCCGGAACTAGGACGGCATACAATGAGCAGTTCTTC. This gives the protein CASSLAGTRTAYNEQFF. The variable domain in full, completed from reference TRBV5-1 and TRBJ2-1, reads KAGVTQTPRYLIKTRGQQVTLSCSPISGHRSVSWYQQTPGQGLQFLFEYFSETQRNKGNFPGRFSGRQFSNSRSEMNVSTLELGDSALYLCASSLAGTRTAYNEQFFGPGTRLTVL.

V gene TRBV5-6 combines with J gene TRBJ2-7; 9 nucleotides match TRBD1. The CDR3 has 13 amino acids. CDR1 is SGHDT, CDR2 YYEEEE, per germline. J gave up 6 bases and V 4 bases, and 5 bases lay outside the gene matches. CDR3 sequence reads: CASSRDRVVEQYF. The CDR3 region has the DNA TGTGCCAGCAGCCGGGACAGGGTCGTCGAGCAGTACTTC.

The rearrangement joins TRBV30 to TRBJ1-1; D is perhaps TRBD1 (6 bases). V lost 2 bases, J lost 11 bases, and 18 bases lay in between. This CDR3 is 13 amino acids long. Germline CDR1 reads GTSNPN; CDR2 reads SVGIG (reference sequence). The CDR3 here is CAWSFAGAAGAFF. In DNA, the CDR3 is TGTGCCTGGAGTTTTGCAGGGGCCGCTGGCGCTTTCTTT.

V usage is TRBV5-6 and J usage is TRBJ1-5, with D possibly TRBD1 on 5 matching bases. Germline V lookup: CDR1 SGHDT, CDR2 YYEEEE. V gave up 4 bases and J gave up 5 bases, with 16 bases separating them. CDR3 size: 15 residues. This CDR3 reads CASSRAGRGDQPQHF. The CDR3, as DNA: TGTGCCAGCAGCCGGGCGGGGAGAGGGGATCAGCCCCAGCATTTT.

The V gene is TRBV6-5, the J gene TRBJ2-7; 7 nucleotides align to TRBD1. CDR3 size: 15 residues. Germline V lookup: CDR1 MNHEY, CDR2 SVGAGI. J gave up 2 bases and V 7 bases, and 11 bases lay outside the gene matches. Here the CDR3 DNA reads TGTGCCAGCAAAGAAACGGACAGGCCGGCCTACGAGCAGTACTTC. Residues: CASKETDRPAYEQYF.

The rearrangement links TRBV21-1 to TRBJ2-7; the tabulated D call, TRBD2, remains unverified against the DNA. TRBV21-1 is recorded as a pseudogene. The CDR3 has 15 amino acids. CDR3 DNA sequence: TGTGCCAGCAGCAAAGCATCGGGGTTTAGGAAGTCGCAGTACTTC. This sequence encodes CASSKASGFRKSQYF.

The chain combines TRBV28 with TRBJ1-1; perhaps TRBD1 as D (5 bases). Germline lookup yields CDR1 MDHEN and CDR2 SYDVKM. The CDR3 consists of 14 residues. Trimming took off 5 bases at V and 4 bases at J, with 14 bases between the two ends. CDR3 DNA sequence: TGTGCCAGCAGTGCGCAGGGTTCGCGCACTGAAGCTTTCTTT. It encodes CASSAQGSRTEAFF.

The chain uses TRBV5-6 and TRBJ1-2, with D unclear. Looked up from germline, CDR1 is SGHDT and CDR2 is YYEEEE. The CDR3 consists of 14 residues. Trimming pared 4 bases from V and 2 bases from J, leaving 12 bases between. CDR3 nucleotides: TGTGCCAGCAGCCCCCGGGAGGGAAACTATGGCTACACCTTC. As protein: CASSPREGNYGYTF.

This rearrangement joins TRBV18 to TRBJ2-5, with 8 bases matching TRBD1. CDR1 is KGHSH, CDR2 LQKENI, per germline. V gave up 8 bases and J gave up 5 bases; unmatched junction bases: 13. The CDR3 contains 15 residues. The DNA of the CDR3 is TGTGCCAGCCGACAATATCATTCAGGGGGCGAGACCCAGTACTTC. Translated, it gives CASRQYHSGGETQYF.

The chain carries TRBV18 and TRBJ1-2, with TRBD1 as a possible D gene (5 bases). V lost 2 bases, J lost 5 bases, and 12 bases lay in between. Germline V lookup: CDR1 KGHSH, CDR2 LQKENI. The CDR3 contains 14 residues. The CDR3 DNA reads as TGTGCCAGCTCACCAGCGGGACCGGCTTATGGCTACACCTTC. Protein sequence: CASSPAGPAYGYTF.

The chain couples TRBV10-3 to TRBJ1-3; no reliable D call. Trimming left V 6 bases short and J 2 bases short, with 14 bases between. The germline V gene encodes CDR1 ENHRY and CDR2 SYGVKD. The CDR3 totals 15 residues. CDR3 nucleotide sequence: TGTGCCATCAGAGGCACTGTCGGGGCTGGAAACACCATATATTTT. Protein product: CAIRGTVGAGNTIYF.

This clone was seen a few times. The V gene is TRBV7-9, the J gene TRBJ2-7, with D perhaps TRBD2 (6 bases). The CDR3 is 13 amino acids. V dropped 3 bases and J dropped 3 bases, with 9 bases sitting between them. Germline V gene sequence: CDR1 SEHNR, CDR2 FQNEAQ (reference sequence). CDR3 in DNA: TGTGCCAGCAGCTTCCCCGGGAGCTACGAGCAGTACTTC. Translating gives CASSFPGSYEQYF. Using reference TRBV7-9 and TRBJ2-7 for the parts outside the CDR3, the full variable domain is DTGVSQNPRHKITKRGQNVTFRCDPISEHNRLYWYRQTLGQGPEFLTYFQNEAQLEKSRLLSDRFSAERPKGSFSTLEIQRTEQGDSAMYLCASSFPGSYEQYFGPGTRLTVT.

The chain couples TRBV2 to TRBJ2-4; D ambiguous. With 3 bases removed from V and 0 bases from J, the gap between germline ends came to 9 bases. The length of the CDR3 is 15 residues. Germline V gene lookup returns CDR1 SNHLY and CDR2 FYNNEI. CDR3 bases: TGTGCCAGCAGTGACCCAGGCCTAGCCAAAAACATTCAGTACTTC. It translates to CASSDPGLAKNIQYF.

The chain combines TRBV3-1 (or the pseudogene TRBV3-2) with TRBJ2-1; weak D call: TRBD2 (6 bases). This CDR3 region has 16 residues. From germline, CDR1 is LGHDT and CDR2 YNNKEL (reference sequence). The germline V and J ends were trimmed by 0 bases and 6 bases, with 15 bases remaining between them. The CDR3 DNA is TGTGCCAGCAGCCAAGATCAAGCGGGTACCCGCAATGAGCAGTTCTTC. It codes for CASSQDQAGTRNEQFF.

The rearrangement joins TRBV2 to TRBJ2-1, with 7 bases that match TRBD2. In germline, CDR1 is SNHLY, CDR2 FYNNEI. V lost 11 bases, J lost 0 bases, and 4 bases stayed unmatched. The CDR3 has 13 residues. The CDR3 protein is CAQKRGSYNEQFF. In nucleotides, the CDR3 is TGTGCCCAAAAGCGGGGCTCCTACAATGAGCAGTTCTTC.

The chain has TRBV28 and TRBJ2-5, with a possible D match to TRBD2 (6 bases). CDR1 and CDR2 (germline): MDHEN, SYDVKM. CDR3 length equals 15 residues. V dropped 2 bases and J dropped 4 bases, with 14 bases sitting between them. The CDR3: CASSLGGGKVETQYF. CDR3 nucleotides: TGTGCCAGCAGTTTAGGTGGGGGGAAAGTAGAGACCCAGTACTTC. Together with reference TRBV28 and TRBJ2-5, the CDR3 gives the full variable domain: DVKVTQSSRYLVKRTGEKVFLECVQDMDHENMFWYRQDPGLGLRLIYFSYDVKMKEKGDIPEGYSVSREKKERFSLILESASTNQTSMYLCASSLGGGKVETQYFGPGTRLLVL.

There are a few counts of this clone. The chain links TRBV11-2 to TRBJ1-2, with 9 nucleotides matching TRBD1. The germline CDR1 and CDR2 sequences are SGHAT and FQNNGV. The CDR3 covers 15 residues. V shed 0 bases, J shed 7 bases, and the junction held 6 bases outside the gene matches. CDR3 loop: CASSLDHRGLFGYTF. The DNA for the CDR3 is TGTGCCAGCAGCTTAGATCACAGGGGGCTCTTTGGCTACACCTTC. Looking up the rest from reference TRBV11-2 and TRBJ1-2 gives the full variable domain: EAGVAQSPRYKIIEKRQSVAFWCNPISGHATLYWYQQILGQGPKLLIQFQNNGVVDDSQLPKDRFSAERLKGVDSTLKIQPAKLEDSAVYLCASSLDHRGLFGYTFGSGTRLTVV.

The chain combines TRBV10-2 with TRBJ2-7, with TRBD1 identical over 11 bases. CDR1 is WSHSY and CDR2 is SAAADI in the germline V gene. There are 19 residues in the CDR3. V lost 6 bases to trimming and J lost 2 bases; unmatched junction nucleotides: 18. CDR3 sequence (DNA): TGCGCCAGCAGAGCCGGGACAGGGGGGGTCCCAATGGGAACCTACGAGCAGTACTTC. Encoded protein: CASRAGTGGVPMGTYEQYF.

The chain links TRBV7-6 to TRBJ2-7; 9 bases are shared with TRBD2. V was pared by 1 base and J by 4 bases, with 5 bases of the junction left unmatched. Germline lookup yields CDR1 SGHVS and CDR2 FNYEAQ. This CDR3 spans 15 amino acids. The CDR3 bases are TGTGCCAGCAGCTTAGGAATAGCGGGGGTGTACGAGCAGTACTTC. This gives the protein CASSLGIAGVYEQYF.

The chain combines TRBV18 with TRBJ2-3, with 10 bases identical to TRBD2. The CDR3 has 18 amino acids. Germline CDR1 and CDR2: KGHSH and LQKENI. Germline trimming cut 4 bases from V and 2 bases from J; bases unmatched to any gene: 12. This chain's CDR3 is CASSRTALAGESTDTQYF. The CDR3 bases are TGTGCCAGCTCACGAACGGCGCTAGCGGGGGAGTCCACAGATACGCAGTATTTT.